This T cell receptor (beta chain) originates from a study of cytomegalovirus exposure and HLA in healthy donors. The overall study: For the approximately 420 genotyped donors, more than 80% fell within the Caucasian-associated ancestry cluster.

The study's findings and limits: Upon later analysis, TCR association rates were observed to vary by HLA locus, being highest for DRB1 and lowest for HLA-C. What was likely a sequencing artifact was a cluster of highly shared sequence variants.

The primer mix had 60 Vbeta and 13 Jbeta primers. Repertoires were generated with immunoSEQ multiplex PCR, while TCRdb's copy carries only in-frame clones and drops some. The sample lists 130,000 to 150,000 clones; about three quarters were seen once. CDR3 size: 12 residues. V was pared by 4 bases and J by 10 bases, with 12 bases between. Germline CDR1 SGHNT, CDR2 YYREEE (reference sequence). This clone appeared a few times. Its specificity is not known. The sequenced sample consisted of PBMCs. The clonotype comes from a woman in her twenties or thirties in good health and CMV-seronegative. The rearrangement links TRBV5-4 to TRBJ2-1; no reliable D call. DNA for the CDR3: TGTGCCAGCAGCGCCCTGGTTGAGGAGCAGTTCTTC. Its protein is CASSALVEEQFF.